One T cell receptor beta chain is described in this entry. This clonotype was counted ten times or more. No cognate antigen has been identified for it. The sample holds no much larger clone one base away, and base qualities are not on file. The source of the sample is a study of T cells in Graves' hyperthyroidism and ophthalmopathy (dated by TCRdb to the late 2010s). Looking at the study overall: Peripheral blood samples were taken at the time of initial diagnosis, prior to any treatment. A discovery cohort of roughly 96 patients, about 44 with Graves' ophthalmopathy and approximately 60 with stable Graves' hyperthyroidism, was used to find distinguishing TCR V-J signatures. An independent validation cohort of around 20 hyperthyroidism patients and 17 patients who later progressed to ophthalmopathy tested prospective prediction of ophthalmopathy. The approximately 90 discovery patients were divided at random into training and test sets in a 7:3 ratio. The study also compared thyroid tissue and blood T-cell repertoires from more than five Graves' hyperthyroidism patients. After sampling, hyperthyroidism patients received methimazole starting at 30 mg daily, and ophthalmopathy patients received high-dose intravenous methylprednisolone. TCR Vbeta CDR3 sequencing of 120 to 150 peripheral blood samples (43 ophthalmopathy, 75 to 80 hyperthyroidism and approximately 17 progressor patients) is reported in the paper. What the work shows at the level of the full study, not this receptor alone: A 13 V-J signature model separated ophthalmopathy from stable hyperthyroidism, with roughly 88% sensitivity and just under 84% specificity in cross-validation and 80%/75% in testing. No statistical method was used to fix the sample size in advance, and group allocation was not hidden from the investigators. Blood samples also contained most of the expanded thyroid clonotypes (frequency above 0.001), which suggests that blood repertoires may reflect thyroid immune responses. In validation, the model predicted progression to ophthalmopathy a median of about 5.9 months before onset, with roughly 70% sensitivity and 72.22% specificity.

The hyperthyroidism patients were between 18 and 65 years old and newly diagnosed, with a disease duration of less than 2 months. The study excluded patients with uncontrolled infections, other autoimmune diseases, pregnancy or lactation. Diagnoses relied on clinical symptoms, serum thyroxine and TRAb, thyroid ultrasound and orbital computed tomography. Blood from progressor patients was drawn when they were first diagnosed with hyperthyroidism, before any ophthalmopathy symptoms appeared. Ficoll-Paque density gradient centrifugation was used to isolate PBMCs from around 9.1 ml of fresh peripheral blood. Progressor patients were defined as those initially diagnosed with Graves' hyperthyroidism in whom ophthalmopathy developed during follow-up. Trizol reagent was used to extract total RNA, and RNA quality was then checked on an Agilent 2100 Bioanalyzer. The TCR beta CDR3 regions were amplified from RNA transcripts. The TCR CDR3 was subjected to a first round of RT-PCR using the HTBI primer set and the Qiagen OneStep RT-PCR kit. A second multiplex PCR round built the libraries, followed by size selection and purification. Paired-end sequencing of the libraries was performed with 100 bp reads on an Illumina HiSeq2000. Concerning the study's data processing: SOAPnuke was used to process the raw data, with reads discarded if the reads contained adapters or uncalled bases, had a mean Phred below 15, or lacked an exact constant-primer or identifier match. High-quality paired reads were merged using COPE v1.2.5, and each unique nucleotide sequence was defined as a clonotype. MiTCR v1.1 was used to align clonotypes to the IMGT TRBV, TRBD and TRBJ reference segments. Analysis was restricted to V-J combinations with a frequency above 0.0001, which covered about 99% of repertoires. A TCS score was defined as the ratio of F50 (clonal expansion) to E x V (chaos), with BLOSUM62-based TCRdist applied between CDR3 peptides within each V-J. Welch's t-statistics and random forest reduced fewer than 550 V-J features to about 13, which were used in a naive Bayes classifier (R e1071). TCRdb cleaned the public reads at Q25 with fastp, built clones with MiXCR and kept in-frame beta chains. Merged by CDR3 protein, the rows form single entries marked with the most common genes and DNA. These V and J calls derive from TCRdb rather than the authors' analysis. The sample table lists 370,000 or so distinct CDR3 sequences, about 14% of them with a count of one. The ten most abundant clones make up less than 25% of the sample.

At the junction V is shortened by 4 bases and J by 5 bases; bases outside the gene matches: 7. The germline V gene (reference sequence) gives CDR1 as LNHNV and CDR2 as YYDKDF. Counted from cysteine to phenylalanine, this CDR3 has 15 amino acids. Only the CDR3 DNA stays, 45 bases, in frame from base 1. Sequencing was carried out using blood. The receptor comes from a man in his thirties or forties with Graves' hyperthyroidism that later progressed to Graves' ophthalmopathy. The sequence joins TRBV15 to TRBJ2-1; TRBD2 aligns with 8 central bases. The base sequence is TGTGCCACCAGCAAAGCAGCGGGGGCAAACAATGAGCAGTTCTTC. Translated, this is CATSKAAGANNEQFF.